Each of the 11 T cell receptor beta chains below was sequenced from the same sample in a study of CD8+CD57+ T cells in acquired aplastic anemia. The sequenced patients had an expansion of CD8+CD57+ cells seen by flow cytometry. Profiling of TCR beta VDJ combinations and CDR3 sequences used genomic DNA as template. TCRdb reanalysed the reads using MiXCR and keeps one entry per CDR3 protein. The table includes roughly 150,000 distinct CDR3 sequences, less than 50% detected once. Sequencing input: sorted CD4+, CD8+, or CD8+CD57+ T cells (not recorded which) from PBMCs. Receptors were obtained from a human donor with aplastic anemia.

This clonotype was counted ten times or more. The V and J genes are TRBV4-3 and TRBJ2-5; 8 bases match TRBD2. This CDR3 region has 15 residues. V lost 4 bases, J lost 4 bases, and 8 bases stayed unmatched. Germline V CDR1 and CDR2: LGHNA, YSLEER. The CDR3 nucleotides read TGCGCCAGCAGCCGAGGGACGGGGGGGCCAGAGACCCAGTACTTC. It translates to CASSRGTGGPETQYF.

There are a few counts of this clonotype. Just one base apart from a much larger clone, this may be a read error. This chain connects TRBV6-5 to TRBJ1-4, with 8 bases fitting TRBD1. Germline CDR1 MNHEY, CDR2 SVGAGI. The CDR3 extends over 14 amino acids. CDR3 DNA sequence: TGTGCCTGCAGTTCGACAGGGGAAGGAGAAAAACTGTTTTTT. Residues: CACSSTGEGEKLFF.

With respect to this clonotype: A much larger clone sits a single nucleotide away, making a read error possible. For the CDR3, the DNA is TGTGCCAGCAGCTTAGGACGGGGGGGCCAGGGTGAGCAGCTCTTC. Protein product: CASSLGRGGQGEQLF. This chain uses TRBV11-2 with TRBJ2-1, with 8 bases aligning to TRBD2. The V gene's germline CDR1 is SGHAT and CDR2 FQNNGV. The CDR3 has 15 amino acids. The complete variable domain, with remaining parts taken from reference TRBV11-2 and TRBJ2-1, reads EAGVAQSPRYKIIEKRQSVAFWCNPISGHATLYWYQQILGQGPKLLIQFQNNGVVDDSQLPKDRFSAERLKGVDSTLKIQPAKLEDSAVYLCASSLGRGGQGEQLFGPGTRLTVL.

The CDR3: CASSFGTPSYEQYF. Written as DNA, the CDR3 is TGTGCCAGCAGCTTCGGGACACCAAGTTACGAGCAGTACTTC. This chain uses TRBV7-9 with TRBJ2-7; weak D call: TRBD1 (6 bases). V was pared by 3 bases and J by 4 bases, with 13 bases between. There are 14 residues in the CDR3. CDR1 SEHNR and CDR2 FQNEAQ come from the germline V gene (reference sequence). Using reference TRBV7-9 and TRBJ2-7 for the parts outside the CDR3, the full variable domain is DTGVSQNPRHKITKRGQNVTFRCDPISEHNRLYWYRQTLGQGPEFLTYFQNEAQLEKSRLLSDRFSAERPKGSFSTLEIQRTEQGDSAMYLCASSFGTPSYEQYFGPGTRLTVT.

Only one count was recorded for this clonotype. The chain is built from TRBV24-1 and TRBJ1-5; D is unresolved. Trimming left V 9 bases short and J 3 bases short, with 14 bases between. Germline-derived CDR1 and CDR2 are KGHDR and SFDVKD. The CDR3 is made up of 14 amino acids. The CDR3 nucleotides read TGTGCCACCCTCGGGCAGAGAAACAATCAGCCCCAGCATTTT. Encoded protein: CATLGQRNNQPQHF.

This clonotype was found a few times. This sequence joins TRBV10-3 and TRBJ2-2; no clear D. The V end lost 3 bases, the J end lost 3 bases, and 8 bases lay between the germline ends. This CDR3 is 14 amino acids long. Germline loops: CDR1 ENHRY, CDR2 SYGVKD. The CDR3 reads CAISDWLHTGELFF. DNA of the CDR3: TGTGCCATCAGTGATTGGCTTCACACCGGGGAGCTGTTTTTT.

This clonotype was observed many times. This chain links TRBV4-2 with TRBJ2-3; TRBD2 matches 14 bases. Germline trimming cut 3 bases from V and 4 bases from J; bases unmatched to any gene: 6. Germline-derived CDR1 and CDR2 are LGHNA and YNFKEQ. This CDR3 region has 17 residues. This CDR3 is CASSQGTSGSGADTQYF. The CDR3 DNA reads TGTGCCAGCAGCCAGGGGACTAGCGGGAGCGGCGCAGATACGCAGTATTTT.

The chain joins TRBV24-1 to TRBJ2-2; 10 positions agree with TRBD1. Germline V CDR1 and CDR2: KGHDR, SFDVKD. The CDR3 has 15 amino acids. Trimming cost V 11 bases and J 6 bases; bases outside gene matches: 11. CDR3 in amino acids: CASSWGQGFPGELFF. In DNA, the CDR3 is TGTGCCAGCAGCTGGGGACAGGGGTTCCCCGGGGAGCTGTTTTTT.

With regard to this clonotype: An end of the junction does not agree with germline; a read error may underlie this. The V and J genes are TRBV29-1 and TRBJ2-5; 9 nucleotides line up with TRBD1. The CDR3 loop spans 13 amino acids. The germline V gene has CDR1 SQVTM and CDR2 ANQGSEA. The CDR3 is CSVATGGLETQYF. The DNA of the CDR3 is TGCAGCGTTGCAACAGGGGGCCTGGAGACCCAATACTTC.

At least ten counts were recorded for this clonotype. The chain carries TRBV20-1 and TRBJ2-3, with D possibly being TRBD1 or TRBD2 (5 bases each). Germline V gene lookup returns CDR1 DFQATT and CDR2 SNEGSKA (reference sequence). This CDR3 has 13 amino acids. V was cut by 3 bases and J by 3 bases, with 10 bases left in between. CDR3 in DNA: TGCAGTGCTAGTATTGGGGGTACAGATACGCAGTATTTT. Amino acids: CSASIGGTDTQYF.

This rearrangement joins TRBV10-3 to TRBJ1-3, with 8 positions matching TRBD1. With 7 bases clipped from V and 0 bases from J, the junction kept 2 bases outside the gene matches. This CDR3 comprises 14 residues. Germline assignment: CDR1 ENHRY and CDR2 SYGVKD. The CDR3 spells CAITGQDSGNTIYF. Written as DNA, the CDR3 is TGTGCCATCACGGGACAGGACTCTGGAAACACCATATATTTT.